The 19 T cell receptor beta chains below come from one sample, sequenced in a study of T cells in tumors after PD-1 blockade. Method: immunoSEQ multiplex PCR; TCRdb's copy keeps in-frame clones and lacks some. The sample contains roughly 50,000 clones, roughly 79% of which appear only once. The sample consisted of PBMCs, taken before anti-PD-1 treatment. These receptors originate from a human donor with basal cell carcinoma.

The chain has TRBV7-8 and TRBJ1-5, with D unresolved. The CDR3 extends over 16 amino acids. Trimming took 0 bases from V and 2 from J, leaving 11 bases between them. Per the germline V gene, CDR1 is SGHVS and CDR2 is FQNEAQ. Written as DNA, the CDR3 is TGTGCCAGCAGCTTAGCGGCCAGATTGGGCAATCAGCCCCAGCATTTT. As protein: CASSLAARLGNQPQHF.

The gene calls are TRBV19 and TRBJ1-1, with 7 bases fitting TRBD1. The CDR3 totals 14 residues. Germline trimming cut 3 bases from V and 6 bases from J; bases unmatched to any gene: 7. Germline CDR1 and CDR2: LNHDA and SQIVND (reference sequence). In DNA, the CDR3 is TGTGCCAGTAGTATTGGGACAGAATCTGCTGAAGCTTTCTTT. As protein: CASSIGTESAEAFF.

The gene calls are TRBV10-1 and TRBJ2-5; a possible D gene is TRBD1 (6 bases). Germline lookup yields CDR1 WNHNN and CDR2 SYGVQD (reference sequence). CDR3 length equals 14 residues. V was trimmed by 6 bases and J by 5 bases, leaving 16 bases between them. The CDR3 loop is CASSETGQGETQYF. The CDR3 nucleotides are TGCGCCAGCAGCGAAACAGGGCAGGGGGAGACCCAGTACTTC.

This sequence joins TRBV7-2 and TRBJ1-4; D possibly corresponds to TRBD1 (5 bases). This CDR3 spans 12 amino acids. Germline assignment: CDR1 SGHTA and CDR2 FQGNSA. Trimming removed 5 bases from V and 8 bases from J, with 9 bases in between. CDR3 DNA: TGTGCCAGCAGCCCCCGGGGCGAAAAACTGTTTTTT. Amino acids: CASSPRGEKLFF.

This chain uses TRBV5-4 with TRBJ2-1; a weak D match, TRBD2 (7 bases). The germline V and J ends were trimmed by 4 bases and 4 bases, with 15 bases remaining between them. The CDR3 has 15 residues. Germline lookup yields CDR1 SGHNT and CDR2 YYREEE (reference sequence). The CDR3, as DNA: TGTGCCAGCAGCCACCCGGGGGGCCCTTACAATGAGCAGTTCTTC. Its protein is CASSHPGGPYNEQFF.

The J gene is TRBJ1-2, the V gene TRBV3-1 (or the pseudogene TRBV3-2); TRBD1 aligns across 8 bases. J was trimmed by 1 base and V by 6 bases; bases with no gene match: 4. The CDR3 covers 14 residues. CDR1 and CDR2 from the germline V gene are LGHDT and YNNKEL (reference sequence). CDR3 sequence reads: CASRIQGVNYGYTF. DNA for the CDR3: TGTGCCAGCAGAATACAGGGGGTTAACTATGGCTACACCTTC.

By its share, this clone is medium-sized. This chain joins TRBV4-1 and TRBJ2-1; no reliable D call. This CDR3 is built from 13 residues. Germline values: CDR1 MGHRA, CDR2 YSYEKL. V lost 1 base, J lost 9 bases, and 10 bases lay in between. The CDR3 here is CASSQATEGEQFF. In nucleotides, the CDR3 is TGCGCCAGCAGCCAAGCTACCGAAGGTGAGCAGTTCTTC.

The chain employs TRBV10-1 and TRBJ1-1; the match to TRBD1 covers 7 bases. Germline CDR1 WNHNN, CDR2 SYGVQD (reference sequence). The CDR3 is 13 amino acids. Trimming at V came to 3 bases and at J to 8 bases, leaving 6 bases not matched to a gene. This CDR3 is CASSEPGQREAFF. In DNA form, the CDR3 reads TGCGCCAGCAGTGAACCGGGACAGAGAGAAGCTTTCTTT.

The V call is TRBV3-1 (or the pseudogene TRBV3-2), the J call TRBJ1-1; possibly TRBD1 for D (5 bases). This CDR3 has 16 residues. Trimming removed 1 base from V and 1 base from J, with 13 bases in between. Germline assignment: CDR1 LGHDT and CDR2 YNNKEL (reference sequence). The CDR3 nucleotides are TGTGCCAGCAGCCAAGGGTGGGCAGGGACGAACACTGAAGCTTTCTTT. Protein: CASSQGWAGTNTEAFF.

V and J are TRBV3-1 (or the pseudogene TRBV3-2) and TRBJ2-2, with TRBD1 matching over 7 bases. Germline CDR1 reads LGHDT; CDR2 reads YNNKEL (reference sequence). V lost 1 base and J lost 7; bases outside the gene matches: 6. This CDR3 spans 15 amino acids. CDR3 sequence (DNA): TGTGCCAGCAGCCAAGGACAGGGTTCGGGCGGGGAGCTGTTTTTT. Its translation is CASSQGQGSGGELFF.

The chain links TRBV5-4 to TRBJ2-2, with a tentative D call TRBD2 (5 bases). Germline V CDR1 and CDR2: SGHNT, YYREEE (reference sequence). V gave up 3 bases and J gave up 0 bases, with 9 bases separating them. The CDR3 consists of 15 residues. The CDR3 coding sequence is TGTGCCAGCAGCTCCGGGATTTCGAACACCGGGGAGCTGTTTTTT. Residues: CASSSGISNTGELFF.

V is TRBV7-3 and J is TRBJ2-3; D is possibly TRBD1 or TRBD2 (5 bases each). The V gene lost 2 bases and the J gene lost 4 bases, with 7 bases spanning the gap. The CDR3 is made up of 13 amino acids. The germline V gene has CDR1 SGHTA and CDR2 FQGTGA. The CDR3, as DNA: TGTGCCAGCAGCTTACAGGGAGCAGATACGCAGTATTTT. Amino acid sequence: CASSLQGADTQYF.

CDR3 protein: CASSGRDRDFVTNEKLFF. As DNA, the CDR3 is TGTGCCAGCAGTGGTCGGGACAGGGATTTTGTAACTAATGAAAAACTGTTTTTT. The chain joins TRBV6-1 to TRBJ1-4, with 9 positions matching TRBD1. The CDR3 extends over 18 amino acids. V lost 4 bases and J lost 1; bases outside the gene matches: 10. The germline V gene encodes CDR1 MNHNS and CDR2 SASEGT.

This chain links TRBV19 with TRBJ1-5, with D unclear. From germline, CDR1 is LNHDA and CDR2 SQIVND (reference sequence). Trimming removed 10 bases from V and 0 bases from J, with 7 bases in between. The CDR3 runs 12 residues. The CDR3 region is CATGYSNQPQHF. The CDR3 DNA reads as TGTGCCACGGGGTATAGCAATCAGCCCCAGCATTTT.

J is TRBJ2-3 and V is TRBV2; a possible D gene is TRBD1 (5 bases). The ends were cut back, 4 bases at V and 3 bases at J, with 14 bases in the middle. The CDR3 runs 15 residues. Germline CDR1 is SNHLY and CDR2 is FYNNEI. The DNA of the CDR3 is TGTGCCAGCAGTGGATCTCAGGGTTGGACAGATACGCAGTATTTT. Residues: CASSGSQGWTDTQYF.

This chain uses TRBV9 with TRBJ1-1; D might be TRBD1 (5 bases). The germline CDR1 and CDR2 sequences are SGDLS and YYNGEE. The V and J ends lost 1 base and 8 bases respectively, with 12 bases between them. The CDR3 consists of 13 residues. The CDR3 spells CASSVLPDSEAFF. The CDR3 DNA reads TGTGCCAGCAGCGTACTGCCAGACAGCGAAGCTTTCTTT.

The chain has TRBV14 and TRBJ1-1, with D maybe TRBD1 (5 bases). Trimming left V 3 bases short and J 3 bases short, with 8 bases between. Germline assignment: CDR1 SGHDN and CDR2 FVKESK. The CDR3 length is 13 residues. The CDR3 protein is CASSQGTDTEAFF. CDR3 coding DNA: TGTGCCAGCAGCCAGGGGACGGACACTGAAGCTTTCTTT.

This chain uses TRBV9 with TRBJ1-1, with no clear D. The germline V gene encodes CDR1 SGDLS and CDR2 YYNGEE. The CDR3 is made up of 14 amino acids. V was shortened by 1 base and J by 4 bases, with 11 bases between the two germline ends. Here the CDR3 DNA reads TGTGCCAGCAGCGTAAATAAGGGTGGCACTGAAGCTTTCTTT. Its protein is CASSVNKGGTEAFF.

The chain is built from TRBV27 and TRBJ1-1, with D unresolved. Trimming stripped 4 bases from V and 1 base from J, with 7 bases between. CDR3 length: 13 amino acids. Looked up from germline, CDR1 is MNHEY and CDR2 is SMNVEV (reference sequence). This CDR3 is CASSYKWNTEAFF. The CDR3 nucleotides are TGTGCCAGCAGTTATAAGTGGAACACTGAAGCTTTCTTT.